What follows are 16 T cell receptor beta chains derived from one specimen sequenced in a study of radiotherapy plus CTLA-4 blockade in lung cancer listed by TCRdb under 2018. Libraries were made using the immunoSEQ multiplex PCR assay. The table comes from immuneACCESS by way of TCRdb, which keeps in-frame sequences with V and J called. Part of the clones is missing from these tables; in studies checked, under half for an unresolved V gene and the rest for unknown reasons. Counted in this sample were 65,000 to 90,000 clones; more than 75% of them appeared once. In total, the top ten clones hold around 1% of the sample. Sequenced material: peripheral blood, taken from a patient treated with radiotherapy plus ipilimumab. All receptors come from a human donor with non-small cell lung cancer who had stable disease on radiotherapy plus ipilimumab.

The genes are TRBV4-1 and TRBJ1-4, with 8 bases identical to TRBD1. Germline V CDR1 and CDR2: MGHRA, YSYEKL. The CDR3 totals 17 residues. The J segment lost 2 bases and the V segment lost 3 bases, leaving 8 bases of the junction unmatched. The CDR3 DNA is TGCGCCAGCAGCCACAAGTCCCAGGGGGCGACTAATGAAAAACTGTTTTTT. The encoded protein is CASSHKSQGATNEKLFF.

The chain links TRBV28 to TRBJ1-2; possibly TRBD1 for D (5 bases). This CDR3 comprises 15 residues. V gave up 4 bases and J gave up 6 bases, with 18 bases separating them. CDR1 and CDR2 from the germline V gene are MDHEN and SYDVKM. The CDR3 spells CASSSPGRGHNGYTF. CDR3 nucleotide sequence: TGTGCCAGCAGTTCCCCCGGGAGGGGCCACAATGGCTACACCTTC.

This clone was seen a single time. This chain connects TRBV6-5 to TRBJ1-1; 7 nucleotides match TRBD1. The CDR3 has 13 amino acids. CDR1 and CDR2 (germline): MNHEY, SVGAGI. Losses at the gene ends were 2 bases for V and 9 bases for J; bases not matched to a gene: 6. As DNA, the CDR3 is TGTGCCAGCAGTTACAACAGGGGCTCCCAAGCTTTCTTT. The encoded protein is CASSYNRGSQAFF.

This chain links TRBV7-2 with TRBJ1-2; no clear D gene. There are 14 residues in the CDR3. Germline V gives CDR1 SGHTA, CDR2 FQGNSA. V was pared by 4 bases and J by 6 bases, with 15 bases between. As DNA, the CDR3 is TGTGCCAGCAGCTCCAGGACGGTGGGTAATGGCTACACCTTC. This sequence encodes CASSSRTVGNGYTF.

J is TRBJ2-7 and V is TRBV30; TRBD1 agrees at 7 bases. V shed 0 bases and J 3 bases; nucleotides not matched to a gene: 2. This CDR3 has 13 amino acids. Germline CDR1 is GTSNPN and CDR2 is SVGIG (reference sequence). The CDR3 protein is CAWSVGTVYEQYF. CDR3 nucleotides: TGTGCCTGGAGTGTAGGGACAGTCTACGAGCAGTACTTC.

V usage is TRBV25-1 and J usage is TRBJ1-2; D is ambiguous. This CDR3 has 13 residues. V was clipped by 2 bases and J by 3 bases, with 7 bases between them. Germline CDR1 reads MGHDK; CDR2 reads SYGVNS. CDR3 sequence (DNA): TGTGCCAGCAGTGAAGCGGGTTACTATGGCTACACCTTC. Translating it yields CASSEAGYYGYTF.

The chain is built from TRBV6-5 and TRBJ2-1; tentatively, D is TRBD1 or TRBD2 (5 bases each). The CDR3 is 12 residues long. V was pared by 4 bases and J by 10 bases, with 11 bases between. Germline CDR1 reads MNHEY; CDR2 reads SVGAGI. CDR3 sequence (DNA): TGTGCCAGCAGTTCTGGGACGACCGAGCAGTTCTTC. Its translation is CASSSGTTEQFF.

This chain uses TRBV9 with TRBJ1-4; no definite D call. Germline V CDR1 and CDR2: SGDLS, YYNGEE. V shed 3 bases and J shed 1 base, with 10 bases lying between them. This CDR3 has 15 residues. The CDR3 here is CASSGTERTNEKLFF. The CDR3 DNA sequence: TGTGCCAGCAGCGGGACGGAAAGAACTAATGAAAAACTGTTTTTT.

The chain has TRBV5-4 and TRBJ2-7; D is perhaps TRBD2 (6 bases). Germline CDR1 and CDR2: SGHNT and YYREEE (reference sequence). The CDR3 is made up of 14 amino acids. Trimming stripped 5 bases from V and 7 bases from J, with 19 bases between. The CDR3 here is CASRRPGGSAEQYF. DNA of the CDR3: TGTGCCAGCAGGAGACCCGGGGGTAGCGCTGAGCAGTACTTC.

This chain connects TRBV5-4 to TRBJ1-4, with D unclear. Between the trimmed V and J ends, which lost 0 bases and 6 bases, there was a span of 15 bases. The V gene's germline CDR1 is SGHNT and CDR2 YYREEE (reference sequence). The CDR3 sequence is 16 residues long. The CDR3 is CASSLALGVSDEKLFF. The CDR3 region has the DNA TGTGCCAGCAGCTTGGCCCTCGGTGTATCGGATGAAAAACTGTTTTTT.

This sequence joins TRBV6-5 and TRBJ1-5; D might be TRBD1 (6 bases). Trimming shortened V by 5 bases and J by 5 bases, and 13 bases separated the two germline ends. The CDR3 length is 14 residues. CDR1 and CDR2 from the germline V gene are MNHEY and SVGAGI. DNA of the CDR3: TGTGCCAGCAGTGTTGCAGGGGCTCATCAGCCCCAGCATTTT. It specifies CASSVAGAHQPQHF.

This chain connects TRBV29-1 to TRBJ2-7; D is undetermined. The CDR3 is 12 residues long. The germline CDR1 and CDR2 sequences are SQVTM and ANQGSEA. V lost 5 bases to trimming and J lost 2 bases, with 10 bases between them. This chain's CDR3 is CSVIVGTYEQYF. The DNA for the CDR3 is TGCAGCGTTATAGTGGGAACCTACGAGCAGTACTTC.

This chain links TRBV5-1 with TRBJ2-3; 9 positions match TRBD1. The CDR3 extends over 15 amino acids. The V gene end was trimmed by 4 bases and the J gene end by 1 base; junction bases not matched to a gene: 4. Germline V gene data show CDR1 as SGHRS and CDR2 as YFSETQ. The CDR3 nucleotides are TGCGCCAGCAGCCTGACAGGGGGTGGCACAGATACGCAGTATTTT. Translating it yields CASSLTGGGTDTQYF.

The CDR3 protein is CASGPPPGLAGVSKNIQYF. Here the CDR3 DNA reads TGTGCCAGCGGTCCGCCTCCGGGACTAGCGGGAGTTTCCAAAAACATTCAGTACTTC. This chain links TRBV28 with TRBJ2-4, with 14 bases identical to TRBD2. After removal of 8 bases from V and 2 bases from J, the junction contained 14 bases not matched to a gene. Germline-derived CDR1 and CDR2 are MDHEN and SYDVKM. The CDR3 spans 19 residues. Full variable domain (remainder filled in from reference TRBV28 and TRBJ2-4): DVKVTQSSRYLVKRTGEKVFLECVQDMDHENMFWYRQDPGLGLRLIYFSYDVKMKEKGDIPEGYSVSREKKERFSLILESASTNQTSMYLCASGPPPGLAGVSKNIQYFGAGTRLSVL.

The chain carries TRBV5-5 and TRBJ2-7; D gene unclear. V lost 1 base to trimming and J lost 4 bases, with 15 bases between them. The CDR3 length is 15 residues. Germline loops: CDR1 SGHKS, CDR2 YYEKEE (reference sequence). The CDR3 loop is CASSLRVSGFYEQYF. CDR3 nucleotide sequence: TGTGCCAGCAGCTTGAGGGTGTCAGGCTTTTACGAGCAGTACTTC.

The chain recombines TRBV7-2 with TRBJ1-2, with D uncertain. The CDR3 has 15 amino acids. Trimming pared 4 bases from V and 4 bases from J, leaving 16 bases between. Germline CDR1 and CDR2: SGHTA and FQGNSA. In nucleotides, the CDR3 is TGTGCCAGCAGCTCGACCGAATCCAGATTCTATGGCTACACCTTC. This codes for CASSSTESRFYGYTF.